A single sample is the source of the 14 T cell receptor beta chains below, sequenced in a study of T cell changes during pregnancy in multiple sclerosis. Some clones are missing from TCRdb's copy, which holds only in-frame ones; the method was immunoSEQ multiplex PCR. The sample carries approximately 85,000 clones, 80% to 95% recorded once. The sequences come from peripheral blood, collected in the first trimester of pregnancy. The receptors here all came from a female donor with multiple sclerosis, enrolled in a pregnancy study.

The chain recombines TRBV10-1 with TRBJ1-3, with 12 bases that match TRBD1. Looked up from germline, CDR1 is WNHNN and CDR2 is SYGVQD (reference sequence). V shed 2 bases, J shed 5 bases, and the junction held 7 bases outside the gene matches. The CDR3 loop spans 17 amino acids. The CDR3 loop reads CASSEVEGQGARNTIYF. The CDR3 nucleotides read TGCGCCAGCAGTGAGGTCGAGGGACAGGGGGCTAGAAACACCATATATTTT.

The CDR3 nucleotides are TGTGCCAGCAGCGAGCGGACTAGCGGGAGACACTCACAAGAGACCCAGTACTTC. It codes for CASSERTSGRHSQETQYF. V usage is TRBV9 and J usage is TRBJ2-5; 13 bases align to TRBD2. With 3 bases clipped from V and 2 bases from J, the junction kept 10 bases outside the gene matches. In germline, CDR1 is SGDLS, CDR2 YYNGEE. The CDR3 is 18 residues long.

This chain uses TRBV27 with TRBJ2-5; D is possibly TRBD1 (6 bases). This CDR3 comprises 12 residues. Germline values: CDR1 MNHEY, CDR2 SMNVEV (reference sequence). V lost 6 bases and J 3 bases, leaving 8 bases between the germline ends. The CDR3 reads CASRGGEETQYF. CDR3 nucleotide sequence: TGTGCCAGCAGAGGGGGAGAAGAGACCCAGTACTTC.

CDR3 loop: CSAQPHTEAFF. Written as DNA, the CDR3 is TGCAGTGCACAACCCCACACTGAAGCTTTCTTT. The chain employs TRBV20-1 and TRBJ1-1; D gene unclear. This CDR3 is built from 11 residues. Looked up from germline, CDR1 is DFQATT and CDR2 is SNEGSKA (reference sequence). Trimming shortened V by 6 bases and J by 3 bases, and 8 bases separated the two germline ends.

This clone was detected only once. The chain has TRBV7-9 and TRBJ2-5; 7 bases align to TRBD1. V lost 6 bases, J lost 4 bases, and 11 bases stayed unmatched. CDR3 length equals 15 residues. The germline V gene has CDR1 SEHNR and CDR2 FQNEAQ (reference sequence). In DNA form, the CDR3 reads TGTGCCAGCAGACGGACGGGACAGCTGGCAGAGACCCAGTACTTC. Translated, it gives CASRRTGQLAETQYF.

Here the CDR3 reads CAWARGGQETQYF. The CDR3 DNA sequence: TGTGCCTGGGCTCGGGGGGGACAAGAGACCCAGTACTTC. This chain links TRBV30 with TRBJ2-5, with 8 bases fitting TRBD2. Germline V gene data show CDR1 as GTSNPN and CDR2 as SVGIG (reference sequence). Trimming at V came to 5 bases and at J to 2 bases, leaving 4 bases not matched to a gene. This CDR3 is built from 13 residues.

The V call is TRBV11-3, the J call TRBJ1-1; D ambiguous. Germline assignment: CDR1 SGHNT and CDR2 YENEEA. Trimming took off 4 bases at V and 10 bases at J, with 19 bases between the two ends. The CDR3 length is 14 residues. The CDR3 bases are TGTGCCAGCAGCTCCCCCCCGGGAACTTGGGGAGCTTTCTTT. Translated, it gives CASSSPPGTWGAFF.

This sequence joins TRBV4-1 and TRBJ2-7; maybe TRBD2 (5 bases). Trimming left V 4 bases short and J 2 bases short, with 15 bases between. Germline V CDR1 and CDR2: MGHRA, YSYEKL. CDR3 length: 15 amino acids. For the CDR3, the DNA is TGCGCCAGCAGCCCGCTAGGGCAGACTACCTACGAGCAGTACTTC. Translated, it gives CASSPLGQTTYEQYF.

J is TRBJ2-4 and V is TRBV6-5; TRBD2 is a possible D gene (6 bases). The CDR3 runs 15 residues. The germline V gene has CDR1 MNHEY and CDR2 SVGAGI. Trimming removed 7 bases at V and 3 bases at J, with 16 bases between. CDR3 residues: CASNKLGGNKNIQYF. CDR3 DNA sequence: TGTGCCAGCAACAAACTTGGGGGGAACAAAAACATTCAGTACTTC.

The chain employs TRBV9 and TRBJ1-1; D gene unclear. Germline V lookup: CDR1 SGDLS, CDR2 YYNGEE. Trimming stripped 0 bases from V and 1 base from J, with 22 bases between. The CDR3 sequence is 19 residues long. CDR3 amino acids: CASSVDQRVRSGGNTEAFF. For the CDR3, the DNA is TGTGCCAGCAGCGTAGATCAGAGGGTGCGCTCAGGAGGGAACACTGAAGCTTTCTTT.

This sequence joins TRBV7-2 and TRBJ2-3; 7 nucleotides line up with TRBD2. J lost 6 bases, V lost 6 bases, and 9 bases had no gene match. The CDR3 runs 14 residues. The germline gives CDR1 SGHTA, CDR2 FQGNSA. CDR3 residues: CASRPGLDGDTQYF. The CDR3 coding sequence is TGTGCCAGCAGGCCCGGACTAGACGGGGATACGCAGTATTTT.

This sequence joins TRBV30 and TRBJ1-1; TRBD1 matches 7 bases. This CDR3 has 15 residues. Germline loops: CDR1 GTSNPN, CDR2 SVGIG (reference sequence). The J segment lost 1 base and the V segment lost 4 bases, leaving 9 bases of the junction unmatched. CDR3 amino acids: CAWKTPGTENTEAFF. In DNA form, the CDR3 reads TGTGCCTGGAAAACTCCCGGGACAGAGAACACTGAAGCTTTCTTT.

The V gene is TRBV2, the J gene TRBJ2-3, with a weak D call TRBD2 (6 bases). CDR3 length: 18 residues. V was clipped by 0 bases and J by 2 bases, with 18 bases between them. Germline V gives CDR1 SNHLY, CDR2 FYNNEI. This chain's CDR3 is CASSEAIGGGIYTDTQYF. The CDR3 DNA reads as TGTGCCAGCAGTGAAGCGATCGGCGGCGGGATTTACACAGATACGCAGTATTTT. Complete variable domain (other parts from reference TRBV2 and TRBJ2-3): EPEVTQTPSHQVTQMGQEVILRCVPISNHLYFYWYRQILGQKVEFLVSFYNNEISEKSEIFDDQFSVERPDGSNFTLKIRSTKLEDSAMYFCASSEAIGGGIYTDTQYFGPGTRLTVL.

The chain links TRBV18 to TRBJ1-1, with unresolved D. V was clipped by 3 bases and J by 1 base, with 15 bases between them. CDR3 length equals 16 residues. Germline loops: CDR1 KGHSH, CDR2 LQKENI. The chain's CDR3 is CASSPQRGSGNTEAFF. The CDR3 nucleotides are TGTGCCAGCTCACCCCAAAGAGGGTCGGGGAACACTGAAGCTTTCTTT.